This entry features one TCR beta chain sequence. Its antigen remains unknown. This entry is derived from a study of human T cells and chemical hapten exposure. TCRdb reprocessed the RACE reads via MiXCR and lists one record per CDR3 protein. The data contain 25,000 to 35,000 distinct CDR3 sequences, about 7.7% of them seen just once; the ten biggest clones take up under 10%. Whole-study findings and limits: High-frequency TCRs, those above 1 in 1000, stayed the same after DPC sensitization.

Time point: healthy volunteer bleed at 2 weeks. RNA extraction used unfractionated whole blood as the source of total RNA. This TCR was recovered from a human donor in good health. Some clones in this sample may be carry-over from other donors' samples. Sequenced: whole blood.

The CDR3 nucleotides read TGTGCCAGCAGCTCATACAGGGAAGACCGACCCCAGCATTTT. Amino acids: CASSSYREDRPQHF. The chain recombines TRBV5-6 with TRBJ1-5; weak D call: TRBD1 (6 bases). CDR3 length: 14 residues. The V end was cut by 3 bases, the J end by 10 bases, with 17 bases between. The germline gives CDR1 SGHDT, CDR2 YYEEEE.